This TCR beta chain originates from a study of tissue T cells after allogeneic stem cell transplantation. Study observations and caveats: Limitations included a small, clinically heterogeneous cohort and limited sampling depth.

The CDR3 spans 13 residues. Germline lookup yields CDR1 SGHTS and CDR2 YDEGEE. Trimming pared 4 bases from V and 8 bases from J, leaving 15 bases between. Profiled with immunoSEQ multiplex PCR; TCRdb holds only in-frame clones, not every one. The sample contains approximately 2,700 clones, around 60% of which appear only once. Enrolled prospectively were adult allogeneic hematopoietic cell transplant recipients whose graft-versus-host disease was steroid-refractory. GI sites, liver, skin and spleen were taken after median 9.75 post-mortem hours. To note about this clone: Its antigen is undetermined.

This TCR was recovered from a male patient at least 60 years old with steroid-refractory graft-versus-host disease after an allogeneic stem cell transplant. A subset of T cells may come from the graft donor. The chain joins TRBV5-8 to TRBJ1-2; TRBD1 is a possible D gene (5 bases). Source: duodenal tissue, taken at autopsy. The CDR3 DNA is TGTGCCAGCAGCCATGGAGGGGTGATGGGCTACACCTTC. Encoded protein: CASSHGGVMGYTF.